Listed here are 28 T cell receptor beta chains from one sample, sequenced in a study of blood T cell repertoires in COVID-19. Sequenced by immunoSEQ multiplex PCR; TCRdb stores in-frame clones only, minus some. Of around 330,000 clones in the sample, 87% were seen once. Sample: PBMCs or T cells enriched from blood (not recorded which). The source of these receptors is a woman younger than 35 who had recovered from COVID-19.

The rearrangement joins TRBV3-1 (or the pseudogene TRBV3-2) to TRBJ1-4; D possibly corresponds to TRBD1 (5 bases). Trimming pared 0 bases from V and 7 bases from J, leaving 12 bases between. The germline gives CDR1 LGHDT, CDR2 YNNKEL (reference sequence). This CDR3 has 15 amino acids. The CDR3 DNA sequence: TGTGCCAGCAGCCAAGATGAACAGGAGTCTGAAAAACTGTTTTTT. It is translated as CASSQDEQESEKLFF.

The chain is built from TRBV29-1 and TRBJ1-1; 7 bases align to TRBD1. The CDR3 covers 13 residues. J gave up 0 bases and V 6 bases, and 4 bases lay outside the gene matches. The V gene's germline CDR1 is SQVTM and CDR2 ANQGSEA. In DNA, the CDR3 is TGCAGCGTCGCGGGACAGCTGAACACTGAAGCTTTCTTT. Its protein product is CSVAGQLNTEAFF.

V usage is TRBV30 and J usage is TRBJ1-2; weak D call: TRBD1 (5 bases). Germline loops: CDR1 GTSNPN, CDR2 SVGIG (reference sequence). This CDR3 region has 11 residues. With 4 bases removed from V and 7 bases from J, the gap between germline ends came to 10 bases. CDR3 sequence: CAWTRGGGYTF. The CDR3, as DNA: TGTGCCTGGACCCGGGGGGGTGGCTACACCTTC.

The rearrangement uses TRBV7-9 and TRBJ2-1, with D perhaps matching TRBD2 (6 bases). Germline values: CDR1 SEHNR, CDR2 FQNEAQ (reference sequence). Trimming left V 6 bases short and J 0 bases short, with 12 bases between. The CDR3 runs 15 residues. CDR3 region: CASRGKEGSYNEQFF. Written as DNA, the CDR3 is TGTGCCAGCAGGGGGAAGGAGGGCTCCTACAATGAGCAGTTCTTC.

The V and J genes are TRBV7-7 and TRBJ2-1; D gene unclear. With 0 bases removed from V and 5 bases from J, the gap between germline ends came to 14 bases. The CDR3 has 16 residues. Germline V gene data show CDR1 as SSHAT and CDR2 as FNYEAQ (reference sequence). CDR3 amino acids: CASSLAPGSWDNEQFF. The CDR3 coding sequence is TGTGCCAGCAGCTTAGCGCCGGGTTCCTGGGACAATGAGCAGTTCTTC.

The V gene is TRBV7-9, the J gene TRBJ2-4; D call uncertain. Between the trimmed V and J ends, which lost 5 bases and 4 bases, there was a span of 9 bases. This CDR3 is built from 13 residues. Germline CDR1 reads SEHNR; CDR2 reads FQNEAQ (reference sequence). The CDR3 is CASSPVRKNIQYF. The CDR3 DNA is TGTGCCAGCAGCCCGGTGAGGAAAAACATTCAGTACTTC.

This chain connects TRBV24-1 to TRBJ2-3; no definite D call. CDR3 length: 12 amino acids. CDR1 is KGHDR, CDR2 SFDVKD, per germline. Trimming removed 7 bases from V and 5 bases from J, with 9 bases in between. The CDR3 sequence: CATRAPGDTQYF. DNA for the CDR3: TGTGCCACCAGGGCCCCGGGAGATACGCAGTATTTT.

The chain links TRBV5-1 to TRBJ2-5; D unresolved. Trimming removed 6 bases at V and 2 bases at J, with 14 bases between. The CDR3 extends over 14 amino acids. Germline V gene sequence: CDR1 SGHRS, CDR2 YFSETQ. CDR3 DNA: TGCGCCAGCAATTTCCTTGGCGGACAAGAGACCCAGTACTTC. It encodes CASNFLGGQETQYF.

This chain joins TRBV4-3 and TRBJ1-2; possible D gene TRBD1, 5 bases. The ends were cut back, 2 bases at V and 3 bases at J, with 13 bases in the middle. Looked up from germline, CDR1 is LGHNA and CDR2 is YSLEER. The CDR3 is made up of 15 amino acids. CDR3 region: CASSQWGSGDYGYTF. The CDR3 DNA sequence: TGCGCCAGCAGCCAATGGGGATCGGGGGACTATGGCTACACCTTC.

This clone was counted a few times. The CDR3 bases are TGTGCCAGCAGCTTGGCCGCGGCTAGCGGGGTACAGCAGCAGTTCTTC. This sequence encodes CASSLAAASGVQQQFF. The chain couples TRBV5-4 to TRBJ2-1, with TRBD2 matching over 9 bases. From germline, CDR1 is SGHNT and CDR2 YYREEE (reference sequence). V was clipped by 0 bases and J by 11 bases; unmatched bases: 12. CDR3 length: 16 amino acids.

Here the CDR3 reads CASSVGLAENTDTQYF. As DNA, the CDR3 is TGTGCCAGCAGCGTAGGACTAGCGGAAAACACAGATACGCAGTATTTT. This chain connects TRBV9 to TRBJ2-3; 9 nucleotides match TRBD2. V dropped 0 bases and J dropped 2; count of bases not matched to a gene: 4. The CDR3 loop spans 16 amino acids. Per the germline V gene, CDR1 is SGDLS and CDR2 is YYNGEE.

The chain is built from TRBV12-5 and TRBJ1-1; 9 bases line up with TRBD1. J lost 3 bases, V lost 6 bases, and 2 bases had no gene match. Germline V lookup: CDR1 LGHNT, CDR2 FRNRAP. This CDR3 spans 13 amino acids. Here the CDR3 DNA reads TGTGCTAGTGGACGGGACAGGGACACTGAAGCTTTCTTT. Amino acids: CASGRDRDTEAFF.

The chain links TRBV6-5 to TRBJ2-7; TRBD2 matches at 11 bases. The junction had 5 bases not matched to a gene; V was cut back by 6 bases and J by 4 bases. Looked up from germline, CDR1 is MNHEY and CDR2 is SVGAGI. The CDR3 contains 14 residues. The CDR3 bases are TGTGCCAGCAGCCATCTAGCGGGGGGTTACGAGCAGTACTTC. It translates to CASSHLAGGYEQYF.

The chain couples TRBV6-5 to TRBJ1-1; 8 bases align to TRBD1. With V trimmed by 0 bases and J by 5 bases, 5 bases remained unmatched. CDR1 MNHEY and CDR2 SVGAGI come from the germline V gene. This CDR3 has 15 residues. This CDR3 reads CASSYSRGRGTEAFF. CDR3 sequence (DNA): TGTGCCAGCAGTTACTCCAGGGGGCGGGGAACTGAAGCTTTCTTT.

The chain recombines TRBV7-2 with TRBJ1-6; D not resolved. The germline V gene encodes CDR1 SGHTA and CDR2 FQGNSA. CDR3 length: 15 amino acids. The germline V and J ends were trimmed by 1 base and 7 bases, with 11 bases remaining between them. DNA of the CDR3: TGTGCCAGCAGCTTAGGAGTGGGCGGGAATTCACCCCTCCACTTT. Its translation is CASSLGVGGNSPLHF. The whole variable domain, remainder taken from reference TRBV7-2 and TRBJ1-6, is GAGVSQSPSNKVTEKGKDVELRCDPISGHTALYWYRQSLGQGLEFLIYFQGNSAPDKSGLPSDRFSAERTGGSVSTLTIQRTQQEDSAVYLCASSLGVGGNSPLHFGNGTRLTVT.

V and J are TRBV18 and TRBJ1-5; D unclear. CDR3 length: 15 amino acids. The V end lost 5 bases, the J end lost 2 bases, and 13 bases lay between the germline ends. Germline CDR1 and CDR2: KGHSH and LQKENI. CDR3 coding DNA: TGTGCCAGCTCAACGGGAGGAGGAGGCAATCAGCCCCAGCATTTT. Translation gives CASSTGGGGNQPQHF.

As concerns this clone: Germline is not matched at one junction end, which may reflect a read error. This CDR3 reads CAASAGDRETQYF. Written as DNA, the CDR3 is TGTGCCGCCAGTGCCGGGGATCGGGAGACCCAGTACTTC. The rearrangement links TRBV24-1 to TRBJ2-5; D is possibly TRBD2 (5 bases). The CDR3 is made up of 13 amino acids. The germline V gene encodes CDR1 KGHDR and CDR2 SFDVKD.

The chain links TRBV7-9 to TRBJ2-7; maybe TRBD2 (6 bases). The germline CDR1 and CDR2 sequences are SEHNR and FQNEAQ (reference sequence). V lost 5 bases and J 3 bases, leaving 14 bases between the germline ends. There are 14 residues in the CDR3. The CDR3 loop is CASSPRGGSYEQYF. In DNA, the CDR3 is TGTGCCAGCAGCCCGAGGGGAGGTAGCTACGAGCAGTACTTC.

The chain links TRBV27 to TRBJ2-7; D call uncertain. V lost 5 bases, J lost 2 bases, and 19 bases lay in between. The CDR3 is 16 residues long. CDR1 and CDR2 from the germline V gene are MNHEY and SMNVEV (reference sequence). The CDR3 spells CASSPRLRHQAYEQYF. CDR3 in DNA: TGTGCCAGCAGTCCCCGTCTCAGACACCAGGCCTACGAGCAGTACTTC.

Only one count was recorded for this clone. The chain joins TRBV11-2 to TRBJ1-6; weak D call: TRBD1 (5 bases). CDR1 and CDR2 from the germline V gene are SGHAT and FQNNGV. Trimming cost V 0 bases and J 7 bases, with 13 bases left between them. The CDR3 length is 16 residues. CDR3 protein: CASSLDGGLSNSPLHF. The CDR3 DNA reads as TGTGCCAGCAGCTTAGATGGGGGACTCTCCAATTCACCCCTCCACTTT.

This chain connects TRBV7-2 to TRBJ1-2; 7 bases align to TRBD1. V lost 5 bases and J lost 1; bases outside the gene matches: 7. This CDR3 is built from 15 residues. Germline CDR1 reads SGHTA; CDR2 reads FQGNSA. This CDR3 reads CASSIGTAVNYGYTF. The CDR3 region has the DNA TGTGCCAGCAGCATCGGGACAGCCGTTAACTATGGCTACACCTTC.

This clone was seen just once. The chain combines TRBV4-3 with TRBJ1-1, with D tentatively TRBD1 (5 bases). Germline-derived CDR1 and CDR2 are LGHNA and YSLEER. The V and J ends lost 1 base and 2 bases respectively, with 11 bases between them. The CDR3 has 15 amino acids. CDR3 DNA: TGCGCCAGCAGCCAAGTGGGAGGGACCAACACTGAAGCTTTCTTT. Its protein product is CASSQVGGTNTEAFF.

The CDR3 DNA sequence: TGTGCCAGTAGCACCTCGGACAGGGGGAACACTGAAGCTTTCTTT. This encodes CASSTSDRGNTEAFF. This chain joins TRBV19 and TRBJ1-1, with TRBD1 matching over 9 bases. Germline CDR1 LNHDA, CDR2 SQIVND (reference sequence). The CDR3 is made up of 15 amino acids. Trimming cost V 6 bases and J 1 base; bases outside gene matches: 6.

The V gene is TRBV15, the J gene TRBJ1-2; TRBD1 matches at 8 bases. The CDR3 totals 17 residues. Germline V gives CDR1 LNHNV, CDR2 YYDKDF (reference sequence). The junction had 12 bases not matched to a gene; V was cut back by 0 bases and J by 6 bases. This CDR3 is CATSRDHLGTGGDGYTF. DNA for the CDR3: TGTGCCACCAGCAGAGATCATCTTGGGACAGGTGGGGATGGCTACACCTTC.

This clone was observed a single time. This rearrangement joins TRBV10-3 to TRBJ2-1; 7 bases align to TRBD2. This CDR3 has 14 amino acids. Germline values: CDR1 ENHRY, CDR2 SYGVKD. The V segment lost 8 bases and the J segment 8 bases; nucleotides outside the gene matches: 12. The CDR3 here is CAIGSGINYDEQFF. The CDR3 bases are TGTGCCATCGGCAGCGGGATTAATTACGATGAGCAGTTCTTC.

The V gene is TRBV5-6, the J gene TRBJ2-1; D is undetermined. From germline, CDR1 is SGHDT and CDR2 YYEEEE. V dropped 0 bases and J dropped 0 bases, with 10 bases sitting between them. This CDR3 has 16 residues. CDR3 amino acids: CASSLVSLSSYNEQFF. In DNA, the CDR3 is TGTGCCAGCAGCTTGGTTTCTCTCAGCTCCTACAATGAGCAGTTCTTC.

The chain links TRBV20-1 to TRBJ2-5; a weak D match, TRBD2 (7 bases). CDR3 length equals 11 residues. Germline V CDR1 and CDR2: DFQATT, SNEGSKA (reference sequence). The V and J ends lost 6 bases and 5 bases respectively, with 10 bases between them. Here the CDR3 DNA reads TGCAGTGCGGGAGGGGGGGAGACCCAGTACTTC. Protein product: CSAGGGETQYF.

This chain uses TRBV6-5 with TRBJ1-2; TRBD1 might be the D (6 bases). V dropped 6 bases and J dropped 6 bases, with 17 bases sitting between them. The V gene's germline CDR1 is MNHEY and CDR2 SVGAGI. The CDR3 is 14 amino acids. The CDR3 DNA follows: TGTGCCAGCAGAACCGGGACACCTTGGGATGGCTACACCTTC. Translated: CASRTGTPWDGYTF.